A single sample is the source of the 19 T cell receptor beta chains below, sequenced in a study of Tregs in tolerant kidney transplant recipients. Here immunoSEQ multiplex PCR was the method, and the copy in TCRdb shows in-frame clones only, minus some. Of about 240,000 clones listed, roughly four fifths are singletons. Sequencing was performed on CD4+ T cells from blood. The receptors derive from a human donor in good health.

The CDR3, as DNA: TGTGCCAGCACCCTAGGCGGGGCCCAGAATCAGCCCCAGCATTTT. Its protein is CASTLGGAQNQPQHF. The chain has TRBV28 and TRBJ1-5, with a tentative D call TRBD1 (5 bases). Germline CDR1 MDHEN, CDR2 SYDVKM. Trimming took 7 bases from V and 4 from J, leaving 17 bases between them. There are 15 residues in the CDR3.

The V gene is TRBV18, the J gene TRBJ2-1; D is uncertain. The CDR3 loop spans 15 amino acids. Germline V gene lookup returns CDR1 KGHSH and CDR2 LQKENI. The V end lost 1 base, the J end lost 4 bases, and 11 bases lay between the germline ends. In DNA, the CDR3 is TGTGCCAGCTCACCACGAGGTTACGGGTACAATGAGCAGTTCTTC. This translates into CASSPRGYGYNEQFF.

The chain recombines TRBV11-2 with TRBJ2-1; D is undetermined. Trimming removed 1 base from V and 0 bases from J, with 10 bases in between. The CDR3 is 16 amino acids. CDR1 is SGHAT, CDR2 FQNNGV, per germline. In DNA, the CDR3 is TGTGCCAGCAGCTTAGTGACTCTAAGCTCCTACAATGAGCAGTTCTTC. Its translation is CASSLVTLSSYNEQFF.

The CDR3 loop is CASKSPVNTGELFF. Written as DNA, the CDR3 is TGTGCCAGCAAGAGCCCCGTGAACACCGGGGAGCTGTTTTTT. The chain is built from TRBV9 and TRBJ2-2; D unclear. Germline V gene sequence: CDR1 SGDLS, CDR2 YYNGEE. The CDR3 is 14 amino acids. V was shortened by 6 bases and J by 1 base, with 10 bases between the two germline ends. Filled out from reference TRBV9 and TRBJ2-2, the complete variable domain reads DSGVTQTPKHLITATGQRVTLRCSPRSGDLSVYWYQQSLDQGLQFLIQYYNGEERAKGNILERFSAQQFPDLHSELNLSSLELGDSALYFCASKSPVNTGELFFGEGSRLTVL.

This clone is a singleton in its sample. This chain links TRBV29-1 with TRBJ1-5; D call uncertain. The CDR3 consists of 12 residues. Germline V gene sequence: CDR1 SQVTM, CDR2 ANQGSEA. V was trimmed by 4 bases and J by 6 bases, leaving 10 bases between them. The CDR3 region is CSVGEGTQPQHF. CDR3 nucleotides: TGCAGCGTTGGTGAGGGAACTCAGCCCCAGCATTTT. Variable domain in full (rest from reference TRBV29-1 and TRBJ1-5): SAVISQKPSRDICQRGTSLTIQCQVDSQVTMMFWYRQQPGQSLTLIATANQGSEATYESGFVIDKFPISRPNLTFSTLTVSNMSPEDSSIYLCSVGEGTQPQHFGDGTRLSIL.

This clone was observed a handful of times. The chain has TRBV7-2 and TRBJ2-1; D call uncertain. Looked up from germline, CDR1 is SGHTA and CDR2 is FQGNSA. V lost 5 bases, J lost 1 base, and 6 bases lay in between. This CDR3 has 13 amino acids. The CDR3 bases are TGTGCCAGCAGCCCGCAGTCCTACAATGAGCAGTTCTTC. Translated: CASSPQSYNEQFF.

The gene calls are TRBV14 and TRBJ2-7; 9 nucleotides agree with TRBD2. The CDR3 sequence is 16 residues long. V trimming: 0 bases; J trimming: 5 bases; junction bases outside the gene matches: 8. Germline V lookup: CDR1 SGHDN, CDR2 FVKESK. The CDR3 spells CASSQDGGGRDDEQYF. The CDR3 DNA is TGTGCCAGCAGCCAAGATGGCGGCGGGAGGGACGACGAGCAGTACTTC.

The chain has TRBV6-1 and TRBJ2-2; tentative D call: TRBD2 (6 bases). This CDR3 spans 14 amino acids. Germline V gives CDR1 MNHNS, CDR2 SASEGT. V shed 3 bases and J shed 7 bases, with 12 bases lying between them. For the CDR3, the DNA is TGTGCCAGCAGTGAGCGGGGCGGGGACGGGGAGCTGTTTTTT. It is translated as CASSERGGDGELFF.

The genes are TRBV18 and TRBJ2-1, with D hard to call. The CDR3 consists of 15 residues. Between the trimmed V and J ends, which lost 3 bases and 5 bases, there was a span of 14 bases. Germline V gives CDR1 KGHSH, CDR2 LQKENI. The CDR3 coding sequence is TGTGCCAGCTCACCGTTGGGTCCGCCAAACAATGAGCAGTTCTTC. It encodes CASSPLGPPNNEQFF.

This chain links TRBV30 with TRBJ2-3, with D perhaps matching TRBD2 (5 bases). Germline lookup yields CDR1 GTSNPN and CDR2 SVGIG (reference sequence). The CDR3 has 14 residues. V was trimmed by 1 base and J by 1 base, leaving 9 bases between them. This CDR3 reads CAWSANGGTDTQYF. The CDR3 coding sequence is TGTGCCTGGAGTGCAAACGGGGGCACAGATACGCAGTATTTT. The full variable domain, completed using reference TRBV30 and TRBJ2-3, is SQTIHQWPATLVQPVGSPLSLECTVEGTSNPNLYWYRQAAGRGLQLLFYSVGIGQISSEVPQNLSASRPQDRQFILSSKKLLLSDSGFYLCAWSANGGTDTQYFGPGTRLTVL.

V gene TRBV27 combines with J gene TRBJ1-6, with a weak D call TRBD1 (5 bases). The CDR3 runs to 13 residues. Trimming removed 7 bases at V and 3 bases at J, with 7 bases between. CDR1 and CDR2 from the germline V gene are MNHEY and SMNVEV (reference sequence). The CDR3 reads CASKGDYNSPLHF. The CDR3 nucleotides are TGTGCCAGCAAAGGGGACTATAATTCACCCCTCCACTTT.

This chain uses TRBV5-1 with TRBJ2-6; D call uncertain. This CDR3 has 14 amino acids. V was trimmed by 8 bases and J by 4 bases, leaving 13 bases between them. Germline CDR1 SGHRS, CDR2 YFSETQ. The CDR3 coding sequence is TGCGCCAGTCAGGCCAGGTCCGGGGCCAACGTCCTGACTTTC. This translates into CASQARSGANVLTF.

Comment on this clone: One end of the junction does not line up with germline, which may come from a read error. Other DNA sequences in the same sample also yield this CDR3. V and J are TRBV6-5 and TRBJ1-2; perhaps TRBD1 as D (5 bases). Germline CDR1 MNHEY, CDR2 SVGAGI. The length of the CDR3 is 12 residues. Here the CDR3 reads CASTEGAFGYTF. CDR3 in DNA: TGTGCTAGCACAGAAGGGGCGTTCGGCTACACCTTC.

This chain connects TRBV6-6 to TRBJ2-2, with a possible D match to TRBD2 (5 bases). Germline-derived CDR1 and CDR2 are MNHNY and SVGAGI (reference sequence). The V gene lost 5 bases and the J gene lost 10 bases, with 11 bases spanning the gap. The CDR3 has 12 residues. CDR3 bases: TGTGCCAGCAGTCCGCCGGGGTCGGAGCTGTTTTTT. Protein sequence: CASSPPGSELFF.

CDR3 sequence: CASSATGGDGYTF. CDR3 bases: TGTGCCAGCAGTGCCACAGGGGGCGATGGCTACACCTTC. The chain joins TRBV2 to TRBJ1-2; TRBD1 matches at 9 bases. Germline V gene sequence: CDR1 SNHLY, CDR2 FYNNEI. J lost 6 bases, V lost 4 bases, and 3 bases had no gene match. The CDR3 totals 13 residues.

A note on this clone: The sample carries other DNA sequences with the same CDR3. The chain couples TRBV19 to TRBJ2-7; D perhaps matches TRBD2 (5 bases). Germline loops: CDR1 LNHDA, CDR2 SQIVND (reference sequence). The germline V and J ends were trimmed by 4 bases and 0 bases, with 13 bases remaining between them. CDR3 length: 15 residues. The CDR3 is CASSRSPGLSYEQYF. DNA for the CDR3: TGTGCCAGTAGTAGAAGCCCCGGACTCTCCTACGAGCAGTACTTC. Looking up the rest from reference TRBV19 and TRBJ2-7 gives the full variable domain: DGGITQSPKYLFRKEGQNVTLSCEQNLNHDAMYWYRQDPGQGLRLIYYSQIVNDFQKGDIAEGYSVSREKKESFPLTVTSAQKNPTAFYLCASSRSPGLSYEQYFGPGTRLTVT.

The chain is built from TRBV6-5 and TRBJ1-5; no reliable D call. Germline V gene data show CDR1 as MNHEY and CDR2 as SVGAGI. Between the trimmed V and J ends, which lost 4 bases and 4 bases, there was a span of 14 bases. The CDR3 extends over 15 amino acids. The DNA of the CDR3 is TGTGCCAGCAGTTTGGGGAGGGAGGAGAATCAGCCCCAGCATTTT. Its protein product is CASSLGREENQPQHF.

The rearrangement links TRBV7-3 to TRBJ2-5; D gene unclear. Germline CDR1 reads SGHTA; CDR2 reads FQGTGA. The CDR3 runs 13 residues. V shed 4 bases and J shed 5 bases, with 11 bases lying between them. DNA of the CDR3: TGTGCCAGCAGCTCTAACTTCGGGGAGACCCAGTACTTC. It is translated as CASSSNFGETQYF.

This clone was observed a few times. The chain carries TRBV6-6 and TRBJ2-7; 7 positions match TRBD1. This CDR3 contains 16 residues. J was trimmed by 0 bases and V by 2 bases; bases with no gene match: 7. Per germline, CDR1 MNHNY and CDR2 SVGAGI (reference sequence). DNA of the CDR3: TGTGCCAGCAGTTACCTGGGACAGATTACCTCCTACGAGCAGTACTTC. Amino acids: CASSYLGQITSYEQYF.